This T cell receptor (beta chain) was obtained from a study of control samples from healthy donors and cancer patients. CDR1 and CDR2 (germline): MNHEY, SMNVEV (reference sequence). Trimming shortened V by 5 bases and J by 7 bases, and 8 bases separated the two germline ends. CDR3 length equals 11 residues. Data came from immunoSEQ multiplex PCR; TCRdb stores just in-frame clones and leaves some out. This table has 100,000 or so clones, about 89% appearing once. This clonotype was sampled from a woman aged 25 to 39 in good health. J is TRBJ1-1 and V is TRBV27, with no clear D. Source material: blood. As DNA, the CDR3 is TGTGCCAGCAGTGGGCCAGGTGAAGCTTTCTTT. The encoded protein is CASSGPGEAFF.